This T cell receptor (beta chain) was recovered during a study of identical twins. Trimming removed 7 bases from V and 7 bases from J, with 10 bases in between. The length of the CDR3 is 11 residues. Germline-derived CDR1 and CDR2 are MNHEY and SVGAGI. TCRdb reprocessed the 5' RACE reads via MiXCR and lists one record per CDR3 protein. The data hold around 250,000 distinct CDR3 sequences, with more than 9.5% observed a single time. Only a few counts were recorded for this clonotype. Its specificity is not known. General study results and limits: Cross-sectional statistics, not tracking of the same donors, supported the conclusions. Among beta out-of-frame sequences, excess sharing between twins appeared weaker. In cord blood, abundant beta clonotypes had fewer insertions; memory showed no trend.

These records were also assigned to another study, of yellow fever vaccine responses in identical twins. Turning to that study: Twins reportedly showed a vaccine T cell response that seemed partly convergent and partly personalized.

The sample consisted of memory (CD45RO+) T cells sorted from blood. The genes are TRBV6-5 and TRBJ2-5; D is possibly TRBD2 (6 bases). The receptor was isolated from a woman younger than 30 in good health. The CDR3 loop is CASTTGGTQYF. CDR3 DNA: TGTGCCAGCACCACCGGGGGGACCCAGTACTTC.